The clone carrying this TCR beta chain was picked up one time. Its target is unknown. This entry belongs to a study of Ad26.COV2.S vaccination and SARS-CoV-2 variants. Across the study: Recipients of Ad26.COV2.S got it intramuscularly, once or twice 56 days apart. Study-wide points: Non-spike TCR breadth did not differ much between vaccine and placebo recipients. Responses of spike-specific T cells (both CD8+ and CD4+) reportedly showed substantial breadth after vaccination.

CDR1 and CDR2 from the germline V gene are MNHNY and SVGAGI (reference sequence). V lost 2 bases and J lost 4, with 8 bases in between. CDR3 length: 13 amino acids. Some clones are missing from TCRdb's copy, which holds only in-frame ones; the method was immunoSEQ multiplex PCR. This sample yields about 350,000 clones, of which 75% to 90% are seen a single time; over 8.5% belongs to the top ten. Treatment here: about 20 received Ad26.COV2.S at low or high dose, single or two shots; several received placebo; per-sample allocation not given. Sampling happened 63 days after the first vaccine or placebo injection. Donor was an adult aged 18-55 years in Boston.

The TCR sequence derives from a person between 18 and 65 years old who received the Ad26.COV2.S COVID-19 vaccine or a placebo. The sample here was peripheral blood, taken in a trial of Ad26.COV2.S vaccine versus placebo. The chain uses TRBV6-6 and TRBJ2-5, with a tentative D call TRBD2 (5 bases). The CDR3 coding sequence is TGTGCCAGCAGTTACAGGGAGCCAGAGACCCAGTACTTC. It codes for CASSYREPETQYF.